Below, one TCR beta chain is given with its context. Its antigen is unknown. The data were obtained in a study of T cell responses to AZD1222 COVID-19 vaccine. The study's findings and limits: Among those given AZD1222, only five or six were seropositive at baseline. Unmutated regions of variants are reportedly targeted by nearly half of spike-specific TCRs. The study found vaccine-associated CD4 TCRs spanning spike, dominant at 160-218 and 743-854. There were mostly white British donors and more females than males, and clonal diversity was possibly underestimated.

TCRdb's copy holds only in-frame clones and misses some; the assay was immunoSEQ multiplex PCR. The sample shows about 61,000 clones, 81% of them seen only once. Material: peripheral blood, obtained 28 days after the second AZD1222 dose. The sequence came from an adult who received the AZD1222 COVID-19 vaccine.

The CDR3 DNA follows: TGTGCCAGCAGGCGGGGGGATACCTCTGGAAACACCATATATTTT. It specifies CASRRGDTSGNTIYF. This chain joins TRBV2 and TRBJ1-3, with D perhaps TRBD1 (5 bases). The germline CDR1 and CDR2 sequences are SNHLY and FYNNEI. Trimming pared 6 bases from V and 0 bases from J, leaving 12 bases between. The CDR3 is 15 residues long.